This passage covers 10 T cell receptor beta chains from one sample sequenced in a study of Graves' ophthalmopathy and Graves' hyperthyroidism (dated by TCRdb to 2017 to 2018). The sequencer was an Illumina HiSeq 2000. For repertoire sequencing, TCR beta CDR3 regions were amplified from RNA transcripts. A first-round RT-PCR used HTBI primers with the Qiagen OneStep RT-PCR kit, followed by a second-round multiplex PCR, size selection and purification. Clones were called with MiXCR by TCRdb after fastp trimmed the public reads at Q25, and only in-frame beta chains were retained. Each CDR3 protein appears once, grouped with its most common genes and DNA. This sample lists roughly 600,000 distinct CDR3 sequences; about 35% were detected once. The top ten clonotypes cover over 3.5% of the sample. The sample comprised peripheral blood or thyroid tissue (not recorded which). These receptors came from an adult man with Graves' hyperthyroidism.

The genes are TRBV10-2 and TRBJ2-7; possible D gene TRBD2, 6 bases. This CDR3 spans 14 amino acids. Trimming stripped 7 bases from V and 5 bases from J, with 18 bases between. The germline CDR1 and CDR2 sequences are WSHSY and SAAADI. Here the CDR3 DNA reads TGCGCCAGCAAGGAGAGTAGCGGAAGCAACGAGCAGTACTTC. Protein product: CASKESSGSNEQYF.

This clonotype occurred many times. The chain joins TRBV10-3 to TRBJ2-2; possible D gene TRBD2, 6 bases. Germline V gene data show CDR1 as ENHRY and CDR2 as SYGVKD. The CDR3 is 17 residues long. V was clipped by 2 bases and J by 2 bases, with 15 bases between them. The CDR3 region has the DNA TGTGCCATCAGTGAGGTATTGGCGGGGACCAACACCGGGGAGCTGTTTTTT. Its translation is CAISEVLAGTNTGELFF.

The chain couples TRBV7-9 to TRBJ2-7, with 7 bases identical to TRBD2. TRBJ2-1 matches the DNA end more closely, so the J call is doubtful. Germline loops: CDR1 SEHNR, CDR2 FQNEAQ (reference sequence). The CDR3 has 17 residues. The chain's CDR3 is CASSLSAAGVGYNEQFF. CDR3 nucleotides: TGTGCCAGCAGCTTATCGGCGGCGGGAGTGGGGTACAATGAGCAGTTCTTC.

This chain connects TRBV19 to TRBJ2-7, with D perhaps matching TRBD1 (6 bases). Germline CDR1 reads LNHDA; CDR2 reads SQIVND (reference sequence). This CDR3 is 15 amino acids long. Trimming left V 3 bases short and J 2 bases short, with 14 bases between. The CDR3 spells CASSMGPGAPYEQYF. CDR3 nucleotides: TGTGCCAGTAGTATGGGGCCAGGGGCGCCCTACGAGCAGTACTTC.

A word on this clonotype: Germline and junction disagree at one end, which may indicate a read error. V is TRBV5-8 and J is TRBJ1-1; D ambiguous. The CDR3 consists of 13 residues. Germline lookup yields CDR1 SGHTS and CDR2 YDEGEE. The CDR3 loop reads CASRLGDNTEAFF. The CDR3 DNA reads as TGTGCCAGCAGGTTGGGCGATAACACTGAAGCTTTCTTT.

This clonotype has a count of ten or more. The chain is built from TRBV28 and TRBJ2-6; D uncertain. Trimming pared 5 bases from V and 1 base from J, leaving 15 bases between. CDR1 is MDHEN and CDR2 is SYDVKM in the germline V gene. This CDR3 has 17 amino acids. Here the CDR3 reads CASSIPGRGSGANVLTF. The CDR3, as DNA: TGTGCCAGCAGTATCCCTGGACGAGGATCTGGGGCCAACGTCCTGACTTTC.

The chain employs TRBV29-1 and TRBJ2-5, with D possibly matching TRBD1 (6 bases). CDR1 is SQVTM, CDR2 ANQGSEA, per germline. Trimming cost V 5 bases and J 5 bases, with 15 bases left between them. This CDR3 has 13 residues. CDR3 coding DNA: TGCAGCGTTTCCGTAGGGGGTTTGGAGACCCAGTACTTC. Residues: CSVSVGGLETQYF.

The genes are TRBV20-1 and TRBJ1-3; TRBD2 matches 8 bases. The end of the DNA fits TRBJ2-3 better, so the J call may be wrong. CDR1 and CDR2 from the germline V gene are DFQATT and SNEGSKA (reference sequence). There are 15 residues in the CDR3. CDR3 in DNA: TGCAGTGCTAGAGATGTGGGACTAGGAGGCGGTACGCAGTATTTT. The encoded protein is CSARDVGLGGGTQYF.

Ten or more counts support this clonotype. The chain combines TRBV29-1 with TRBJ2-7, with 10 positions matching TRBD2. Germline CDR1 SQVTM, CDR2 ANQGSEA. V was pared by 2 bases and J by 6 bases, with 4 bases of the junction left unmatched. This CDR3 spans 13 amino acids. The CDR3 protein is CSVEPAGGLEQYF. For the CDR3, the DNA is TGCAGCGTTGAACCAGCGGGAGGGCTCGAGCAGTACTTC.

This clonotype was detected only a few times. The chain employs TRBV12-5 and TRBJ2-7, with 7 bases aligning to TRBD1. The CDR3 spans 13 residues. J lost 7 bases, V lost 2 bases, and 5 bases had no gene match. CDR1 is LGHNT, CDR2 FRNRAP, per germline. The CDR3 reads CASGLSTGWEQYF. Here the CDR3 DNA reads TGTGCTAGTGGTTTGTCGACAGGGTGGGAGCAGTACTTC.